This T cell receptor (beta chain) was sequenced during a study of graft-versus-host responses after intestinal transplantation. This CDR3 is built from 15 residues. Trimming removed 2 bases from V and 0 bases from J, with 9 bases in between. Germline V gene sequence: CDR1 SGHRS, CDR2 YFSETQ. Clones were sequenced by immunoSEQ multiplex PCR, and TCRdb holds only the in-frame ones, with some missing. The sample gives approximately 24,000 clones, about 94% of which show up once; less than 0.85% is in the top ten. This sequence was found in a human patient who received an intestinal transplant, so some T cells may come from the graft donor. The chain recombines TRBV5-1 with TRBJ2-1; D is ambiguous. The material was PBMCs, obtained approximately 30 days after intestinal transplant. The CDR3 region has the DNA TGCGCCAGCAGCTTCTGGACGGGCTCCTACAATGAGCAGTTCTTC. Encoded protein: CASSFWTGSYNEQFF.